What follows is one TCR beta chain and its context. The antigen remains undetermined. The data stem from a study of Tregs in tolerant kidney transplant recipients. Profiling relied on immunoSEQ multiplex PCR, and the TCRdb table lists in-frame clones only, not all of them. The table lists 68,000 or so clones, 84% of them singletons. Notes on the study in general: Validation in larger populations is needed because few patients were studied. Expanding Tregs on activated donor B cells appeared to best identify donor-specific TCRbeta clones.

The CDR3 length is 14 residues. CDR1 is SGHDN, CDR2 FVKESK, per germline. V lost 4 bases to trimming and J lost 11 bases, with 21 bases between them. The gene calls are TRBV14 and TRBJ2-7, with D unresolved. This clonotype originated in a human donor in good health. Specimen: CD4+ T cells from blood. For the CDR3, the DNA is TGTGCCAGCAGCCCGAAACCGCGCAGCAGGAGAGAGTACTTC. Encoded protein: CASSPKPRSRREYF.